This TCR beta chain stems from a study of blood T cell repertoires in COVID-19. As for the study in general: From the United States, Italy and Spain came samples of acute and convalescent COVID-19. PBMCs, B-cell-depleted T cells, or T cells provided the cDNA or gDNA that made up the material.

Original methodology: Researchers report that nucleated cell counts were estimated from reference gene primer amplification. Sequencing used immunoSEQ multiplex PCR; TCRdb keeps in-frame clones, though not all of them. The D gene and trimming were derived from the DNA, and the V and J assignments and clone size from that table. The sample holds over 200,000 clones, roughly 83% seen once. The length of the CDR3 is 15 residues. Trimming cost V 5 bases and J 3 bases, with 14 bases left between them. Per the germline V gene, CDR1 is SGHVS and CDR2 is FQNEAQ. This TCR came from a middle-aged man with acute or convalescent COVID-19. Material: peripheral blood. V gene TRBV7-8 combines with J gene TRBJ2-1, with D unclear. Here the CDR3 DNA reads TGTGCCAGCAGCCTGATGGCCCCCCGCTACAATGAGCAGTTCTTC. This translates into CASSLMAPRYNEQFF. The variable domain in full, with the rest retrieved from reference TRBV7-8 and TRBJ2-1, is GAGVSQSPRYKVAKRGQDVALRCDPISGHVSLFWYQQALGQGPEFLTYFQNEAQLDKSGLPSDRFFAERPEGSVSTLKIQRTQQEDSAVYLCASSLMAPRYNEQFFGPGTRLTVL.